The 29 T cell receptor beta chains reported below all come from one sample, sequenced in a study of T-cell memory formation after mild COVID-19. TCRdb passed the 5' RACE reads through MiXCR, listing each CDR3 protein once. The data show 160,000 or so distinct CDR3 sequences, roughly 28% seen once. The sequencing sample was made of PBMCs or a T cell subset sorted from them (not recorded which). Source of these receptors: an adult woman who had mild COVID-19 (a few samples of this study predate the infection). Cell type and time point are not known.

The sample holds a few counts of this clonotype. The genes are TRBV9 and TRBJ2-1; D is uncertain. Deletions cut 2 bases from V and 3 bases from J, with 12 bases between. CDR1 and CDR2 from the germline V gene are SGDLS and YYNGEE. This CDR3 contains 15 residues. This chain's CDR3 is CASSVGGGYYNEQFF. Written as DNA, the CDR3 is TGTGCCAGCAGCGTTGGTGGCGGCTACTACAATGAGCAGTTCTTC.

This clonotype was recorded a few times. V and J are TRBV4-1 and TRBJ1-1; possibly TRBD1 for D (5 bases). There are 13 residues in the CDR3. Trimming stripped 3 bases from V and 3 bases from J, with 8 bases between. Germline V gene data show CDR1 as MGHRA and CDR2 as YSYEKL. The CDR3 sequence: CASSQGLDTEAFF. The DNA of the CDR3 is TGCGCCAGCAGCCAGGGGCTGGACACTGAAGCTTTCTTT.

The chain is built from TRBV27 and TRBJ1-1; D is unclear. Germline CDR1 and CDR2: MNHEY and SMNVEV (reference sequence). V was shortened by 0 bases and J by 1 base, with 9 bases between the two germline ends. The CDR3 is 15 residues long. CDR3 nucleotide sequence: TGTGCCAGCAGTTTATCACCCCCAGAGAACACTGAAGCTTTCTTT. Its translation is CASSLSPPENTEAFF.

V is TRBV20-1 and J is TRBJ2-1; TRBD2 agrees at 10 bases. Germline V CDR1 and CDR2: DFQATT, SNEGSKA (reference sequence). This CDR3 comprises 14 residues. V was pared by 6 bases and J by 6 bases, with 8 bases of the junction left unmatched. The CDR3 sequence is CSAPRTSGPNEQFF. CDR3 nucleotide sequence: TGCAGTGCCCCCCGGACTAGCGGTCCCAATGAGCAGTTCTTC.

V and J are TRBV14 and TRBJ2-6; D uncertain. The V end was cut by 5 bases, the J end by 1 base, with 9 bases between. The CDR3 consists of 15 residues. In germline, CDR1 is SGHDN, CDR2 FVKESK. The chain's CDR3 is CASSVLTSGANVLTF. In nucleotides, the CDR3 is TGTGCCAGCAGCGTACTCACTTCTGGGGCCAACGTCCTGACTTTC. Together with reference TRBV14 and TRBJ2-6, the CDR3 gives the full variable domain: EAGVTQFPSHSVIEKGQTVTLRCDPISGHDNLYWYRRVMGKEIKFLLHFVKESKQDESGMPNNRFLAERTGGTYSTLKVQPAELEDSGVYFCASSVLTSGANVLTFGAGSRLTVL.

This CDR3 reads CASSLLNPRQGFRDRGYGYTF. The CDR3 coding sequence is TGTGCCAGCAGCTTACTAAACCCCCGACAGGGCTTCCGGGACAGGGGTTATGGCTACACCTTC. The J gene is TRBJ1-2, the V gene TRBV11-2; 10 bases line up with TRBD1. Trimming took 2 bases from V and 5 from J; bases not matched to a gene: 23. The CDR3 is 21 residues long. Germline values: CDR1 SGHAT, CDR2 FQNNGV.

This clonotype was picked up a small number of times. The chain joins TRBV7-9 to TRBJ2-7, with D perhaps TRBD2 (6 bases). V lost 6 bases, J lost 6 bases, and 12 bases lay in between. This CDR3 contains 12 residues. The germline V gene encodes CDR1 SEHNR and CDR2 FQNEAQ (reference sequence). The CDR3 DNA sequence: TGTGCCAGCAGTTCCGGGACTGCCGAGCAGTACTTC. It translates to CASSSGTAEQYF.

A few counts support this clonotype. The chain couples TRBV7-2 to TRBJ2-7, with 11 bases that match TRBD2. V was clipped by 5 bases and J by 3 bases; unmatched bases: 15. The CDR3 runs 18 residues. Per the germline V gene, CDR1 is SGHTA and CDR2 is FQGNSA. The CDR3 loop is CASSPPAGTSGSLYEQYF. In DNA form, the CDR3 reads TGTGCCAGCAGCCCCCCTGCGGGGACTAGCGGATCCCTCTACGAGCAGTACTTC. Filled out from reference TRBV7-2 and TRBJ2-7, the complete variable domain reads GAGVSQSPSNKVTEKGKDVELRCDPISGHTALYWYRQSLGQGLEFLIYFQGNSAPDKSGLPSDRFSAERTGGSVSTLTIQRTQQEDSAVYLCASSPPAGTSGSLYEQYFGPGTRLTVT.

The CDR3 reads CASSAVHPTGEKLFF. CDR3 DNA sequence: TGTGCCAGCAGCGCCGTACACCCAACCGGTGAAAAACTGTTTTTT. The V call is TRBV9, the J call TRBJ1-4; D gene ambiguous. Trimming cost V 3 bases and J 7 bases, with 16 bases left between them. Per germline, CDR1 SGDLS and CDR2 YYNGEE. This CDR3 contains 15 residues.

The chain employs TRBV30 and TRBJ2-3; maybe TRBD1 (5 bases). CDR1 and CDR2 (germline): GTSNPN, SVGIG (reference sequence). This CDR3 region has 11 residues. Trimming pared 3 bases from V and 7 bases from J, leaving 8 bases between. In nucleotides, the CDR3 is TGTGCCTGGAGCCGACAGTATACGCAGTATTTT. Protein sequence: CAWSRQYTQYF.

The chain couples TRBV5-1 to TRBJ1-1; TRBD1 agrees at 9 bases. Looked up from germline, CDR1 is SGHRS and CDR2 is YFSETQ. CDR3 size: 15 residues. Trimming at V came to 2 bases and at J to 2 bases, leaving 4 bases not matched to a gene. CDR3 sequence reads: CASSLQGARNTEAFF. For the CDR3, the DNA is TGCGCCAGCAGCTTACAGGGGGCGCGAAACACTGAAGCTTTCTTT.

CDR3 protein: CSASQRTEAFF. CDR3 DNA sequence: TGCAGCGCCTCACAAAGGACTGAAGCTTTCTTT. This chain uses TRBV29-1 with TRBJ1-1; D gene uncertain. Looked up from germline, CDR1 is SQVTM and CDR2 is ANQGSEA. The V end lost 7 bases, the J end lost 5 bases, and 11 bases lay between the germline ends. The length of the CDR3 is 11 residues.

The V gene is TRBV11-2, the J gene TRBJ2-7; D remains unclear. The CDR3 loop spans 14 amino acids. Germline V CDR1 and CDR2: SGHAT, FQNNGV. Between the trimmed V and J ends, which lost 5 bases and 2 bases, there was a span of 13 bases. CDR3 nucleotides: TGTGCCAGCAGCCCGCTTACGGGCCCCTACGAGCAGTACTTC. This sequence encodes CASSPLTGPYEQYF. The variable domain in full, completed from reference TRBV11-2 and TRBJ2-7, reads EAGVAQSPRYKIIEKRQSVAFWCNPISGHATLYWYQQILGQGPKLLIQFQNNGVVDDSQLPKDRFSAERLKGVDSTLKIQPAKLEDSAVYLCASSPLTGPYEQYFGPGTRLTVT.

The chain uses TRBV29-1 and TRBJ1-3; 7 nucleotides agree with TRBD1. CDR1 and CDR2 (germline): SQVTM, ANQGSEA. J gave up 1 base and V 2 bases, and 8 bases lay outside the gene matches. The CDR3 contains 16 residues. The CDR3 DNA reads as TGCAGCGTTGAACACCGACAGGGTCTATCTGGAAACACCATATATTTT. Protein: CSVEHRQGLSGNTIYF.

This clonotype was observed a handful of times. This chain connects TRBV7-9 to TRBJ1-3; D remains ambiguous. The CDR3 is 15 residues long. Germline assignment: CDR1 SEHNR and CDR2 FQNEAQ (reference sequence). V lost 5 bases, J lost 0 bases, and 11 bases lay in between. The CDR3, as DNA: TGTGCCAGCAGCCCTTCTGCGTCCTCTGGAAACACCATATATTTT. Translated, it gives CASSPSASSGNTIYF.

This clonotype was detected a few times. The chain carries TRBV25-1 and TRBJ2-6; 12 positions agree with TRBD2. Germline CDR1 is MGHDK and CDR2 is SYGVNS. The J segment lost 0 bases and the V segment lost 5 bases, leaving 11 bases of the junction unmatched. The CDR3 runs 20 residues. The CDR3 bases are TGTGCCAGCAGTTCCCAGACTAGCGGGGGAATAAACTCTGGGGCCAACGTCCTGACTTTC. Its protein is CASSSQTSGGINSGANVLTF.

This clonotype was found many times. This chain uses TRBV29-1 with TRBJ1-1; D perhaps matches TRBD1 (6 bases). Germline CDR1 and CDR2: SQVTM and ANQGSEA. The ends were cut back, 7 bases at V and 4 bases at J, with 13 bases in the middle. The CDR3 extends over 12 amino acids. CDR3: CSARQVITEAFF. The CDR3 nucleotides read TGCAGCGCCAGACAGGTGATCACTGAAGCTTTCTTT.

This clonotype was observed a handful of times. DNA of the CDR3: TGTGCCAGCAGCAGCGCGGGGGTAAGCTCCTACAATGAGCAGTTCTTC. Its translation is CASSSAGVSSYNEQFF. The chain carries TRBV11-3 and TRBJ2-1; 7 nucleotides match TRBD2. V gave up 5 bases and J gave up 0 bases; unmatched junction bases: 7. The germline CDR1 and CDR2 sequences are SGHNT and YENEEA. This CDR3 comprises 16 residues.

The chain recombines TRBV5-1 with TRBJ1-2; D is possibly TRBD1 (6 bases). In germline, CDR1 is SGHRS, CDR2 YFSETQ. This CDR3 spans 15 amino acids. Trimming pared 0 bases from V and 3 bases from J, leaving 12 bases between. CDR3 DNA: TGCGCCAGCAGCTTGGCAGGGGAAGGATACTATGGCTACACCTTC. Translation: CASSLAGEGYYGYTF.

This chain connects TRBV11-3 to TRBJ2-7; D is tentatively TRBD1 or TRBD2 (5 bases each). Trimming cost V 3 bases and J 10 bases, with 19 bases left between them. There are 14 residues in the CDR3. Germline V gives CDR1 SGHNT, CDR2 YENEEA. CDR3 amino acids: CASSLGRLSPNQYF. For the CDR3, the DNA is TGTGCCAGCAGCTTGGGACGGCTATCCCCGAATCAGTACTTC.

A few counts support this clonotype. This rearrangement joins TRBV5-1 to TRBJ2-7; 11 bases align to TRBD2. Trimming cost V 4 bases and J 3 bases; bases outside gene matches: 6. This CDR3 contains 15 residues. The germline CDR1 and CDR2 sequences are SGHRS and YFSETQ. CDR3 bases: TGCGCCAGCAGCCCGGGACTAGCGGACGACTACGAGCAGTACTTC. Translated, it gives CASSPGLADDYEQYF.

This clonotype was found a few times. The chain employs TRBV12-5 and TRBJ1-2; 8 nucleotides match TRBD1. CDR3 length: 14 residues. Germline V gene data show CDR1 as LGHNT and CDR2 as FRNRAP. V lost 7 bases and J lost 4; bases outside the gene matches: 8. The CDR3 coding sequence is TGTGCTAGTGCTTTAGGACAGGGTTCCTATGGCTACACCTTC. Translating gives CASALGQGSYGYTF.

This sequence joins TRBV27 and TRBJ1-4; D uncertain. With 5 bases removed from V and 5 bases from J, the gap between germline ends came to 18 bases. CDR1 is MNHEY, CDR2 SMNVEV, per germline (reference sequence). This CDR3 comprises 16 residues. The CDR3 loop reads CASSPVGGIPNEKLFF. The CDR3 nucleotides read TGTGCCAGCAGTCCGGTCGGCGGGATTCCGAATGAAAAACTGTTTTTT.

V gene TRBV5-1 combines with J gene TRBJ2-3; 10 bases align to TRBD1. The trim removed 7 bases at V and 0 bases at J, leaving 11 bases unmatched. CDR1 SGHRS and CDR2 YFSETQ come from the germline V gene. CDR3 length: 17 residues. The CDR3 DNA is TGCGCCAGCCGCCTCCGGGACAGGGGCCGAAGCACAGATACGCAGTATTTT. It codes for CASRLRDRGRSTDTQYF. Full variable domain (outside the CDR3, taken from reference TRBV5-1 and TRBJ2-3): KAGVTQTPRYLIKTRGQQVTLSCSPISGHRSVSWYQQTPGQGLQFLFEYFSETQRNKGNFPGRFSGRQFSNSRSEMNVSTLELGDSALYLCASRLRDRGRSTDTQYFGPGTRLTVL.

The sample holds a few counts of this clonotype. The rearrangement links TRBV7-8 to TRBJ2-7; D gene ambiguous. The CDR3 length is 14 residues. The germline gives CDR1 SGHVS, CDR2 FQNEAQ. V lost 3 bases and J lost 7, with 16 bases in between. In DNA, the CDR3 is TGTGCCAGCAGCTTCCGGGTAACTATATGGGAGCAGTACTTC. Translating gives CASSFRVTIWEQYF.

This chain connects TRBV5-4 to TRBJ2-2, with TRBD2 as a possible D gene (5 bases). Per germline, CDR1 SGHNT and CDR2 YYREEE (reference sequence). This CDR3 is 15 amino acids long. Trimming removed 4 bases from V and 5 bases from J, with 15 bases in between. CDR3: CASSPGGEWTGELFF. The CDR3 DNA sequence: TGTGCCAGCAGCCCGGGTGGGGAGTGGACCGGGGAGCTGTTTTTT. The full variable domain, in which reference TRBV5-4 and TRBJ2-2 provide the parts outside the CDR3, is ETGVTQSPTHLIKTRGQQVTLRCSSQSGHNTVSWYQQALGQGPQFIFQYYREEENGRGNFPPRFSGLQFPNYSSELNVNALELDDSALYLCASSPGGEWTGELFFGEGSRLTVL.

The chain uses TRBV6-2 or TRBV6-3 and TRBJ2-3, with 14 bases aligning to TRBD2. Germline CDR1 MNHEY, CDR2 SVGEGT. The CDR3 has 13 residues. Trimming at V came to 9 bases and at J to 5 bases, leaving 1 base not matched to a gene. The CDR3 protein is CASGTSGRDTQYF. The CDR3 nucleotides are TGTGCCAGTGGGACTAGCGGGAGAGATACGCAGTATTTT.

This rearrangement joins TRBV10-3 to TRBJ2-2; the match to TRBD2 covers 10 bases. The CDR3 covers 17 residues. Germline values: CDR1 ENHRY, CDR2 SYGVKD. Trimming at V came to 0 bases and at J to 2 bases, leaving 3 bases not matched to a gene. CDR3 nucleotide sequence: TGTGCCATCAGTGAGTCGACTAGCGGGTCAAACACCGGGGAGCTGTTTTTT. This codes for CAISESTSGSNTGELFF.

A few counts support this clonotype. The V gene is TRBV7-2, the J gene TRBJ2-1, with a tentative D call TRBD2 (6 bases). V shed 2 bases and J shed 4 bases, with 27 bases lying between them. CDR1 and CDR2 from the germline V gene are SGHTA and FQGNSA. This CDR3 comprises 20 residues. The CDR3 nucleotides read TGTGCCAGCAGCTTACTTACCGGGGCACAATCCGGAGGGGTGTACAATGAGCAGTTCTTC. It is translated as CASSLLTGAQSGGVYNEQFF.